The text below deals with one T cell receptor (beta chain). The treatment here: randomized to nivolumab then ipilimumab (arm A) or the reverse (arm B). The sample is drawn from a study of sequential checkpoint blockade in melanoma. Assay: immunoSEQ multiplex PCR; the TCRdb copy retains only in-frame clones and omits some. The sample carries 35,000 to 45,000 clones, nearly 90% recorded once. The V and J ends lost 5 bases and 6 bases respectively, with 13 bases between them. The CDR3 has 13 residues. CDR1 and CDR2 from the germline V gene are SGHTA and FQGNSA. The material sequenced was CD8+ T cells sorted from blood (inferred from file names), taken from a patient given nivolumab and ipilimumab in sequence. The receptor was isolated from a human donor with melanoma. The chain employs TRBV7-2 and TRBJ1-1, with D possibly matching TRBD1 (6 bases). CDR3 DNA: TGTGCCAGCAGCCCGGGGGGGGCCTCTGAAGCTTTCTTT. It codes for CASSPGGASEAFF.